These T cell receptor beta chains were read from a single sample in a study of identical twins. TCRdb called the 5' RACE reads again in MiXCR, with one record for every CDR3 protein. This table holds approximately 210,000 distinct CDR3 sequences, roughly 9.4% found once. Sequenced material: memory (CD45RO+) T cells sorted from blood. These receptor sequences come from a young woman in good health. Both conserved end residues are part of each CDR3. Each record gives: J gene, clone size, V gene, D gene, CDR3 protein, CDR3 DNA. A D gene is named only where the DNA matches it firmly. Size is stated for part of the rows, as once, few or many counts, or as a class when the clone is expanded.

J gene: TRBJ2-1; clone size: NA; V gene: TRBV5-1; D gene: TRBD2; CDR3 protein: CASSLESLAGYNEQFF; CDR3 DNA: TGCGCCAGCAGCTTGGAGTCGCTAGCGGGGTACAATGAGCAGTTCTTC
J gene: TRBJ2-7; clone size: few; V gene: TRBV20-1; D gene: NA; CDR3 protein: CSARFVGSSYEQYF; CDR3 DNA: TGCAGTGCTAGATTCGTGGGGAGCTCCTACGAGCAGTACTTC
J gene: TRBJ1-5; clone size: many; V gene: TRBV20-1; D gene: TRBD1; CDR3 protein: CSASLPGTGWAGQPQHF; CDR3 DNA: TGCAGTGCTAGCCTTCCCGGGACAGGTTGGGCGGGGCAGCCCCAGCATTTT
J gene: TRBJ2-5; clone size: NA; V gene: TRBV20-1; D gene: NA; CDR3 protein: CSARRGQTQYF; CDR3 DNA: TGCAGTGCTAGACGGGGCCAGACCCAGTACTTC
J gene: TRBJ2-1; clone size: NA; V gene: TRBV11-2; D gene: TRBD2; CDR3 protein: CASSLEGTGGWLDEQFF; CDR3 DNA: TGTGCCAGCAGCTTAGAGGGGACGGGAGGATGGTTGGATGAGCAGTTCTTC
J gene: TRBJ2-3; clone size: NA; V gene: TRBV29-1; D gene: TRBD2; CDR3 protein: CSVELVRGAKDTQYF; CDR3 DNA: TGCAGCGTTGAATTAGTGCGGGGGGCCAAGGATACGCAGTATTTT
J gene: TRBJ1-1; clone size: many; V gene: TRBV20-1; D gene: NA; CDR3 protein: CSARDRRRETEAFF; CDR3 DNA: TGCAGTGCTAGAGATCGTAGGAGAGAAACTGAAGCTTTCTTT
J gene: TRBJ1-5; clone size: NA; V gene: TRBV6-1; D gene: NA; CDR3 protein: CASGGGLWGNQPQHF; CDR3 DNA: TGTGCCAGCGGTGGGGGGCTTTGGGGCAATCAGCCCCAGCATTTT
J gene: TRBJ2-1; clone size: few; V gene: TRBV24-1; D gene: TRBD2; CDR3 protein: CATSGTSGGFSYNEQFF; CDR3 DNA: TGTGCCACCAGTGGGACTAGCGGGGGGTTCTCCTACAATGAGCAGTTCTTC
J gene: TRBJ1-3; clone size: few; V gene: TRBV7-2; D gene: NA; CDR3 protein: CASSQSWGLGNTIYF; CDR3 DNA: TGTGCCAGCAGCCAAAGTTGGGGGCTAGGAAACACCATATATTTT
J gene: TRBJ2-5; clone size: many; V gene: TRBV7-9; D gene: NA; CDR3 protein: CASTRRGGRETQYF; CDR3 DNA: TGTGCCAGCACCAGAAGGGGGGGGAGAGAGACCCAGTACTTC
J gene: TRBJ1-1; clone size: NA; V gene: TRBV29-1; D gene: TRBD1; CDR3 protein: CSVDSGGGTEAFF; CDR3 DNA: TGCAGCGTTGACTCAGGGGGCGGCACTGAAGCTTTCTTT
J gene: TRBJ2-7; clone size: few; V gene: TRBV3-1; D gene: NA; CDR3 protein: CASSPRREGGDEQYF; CDR3 DNA: TGTGCCAGCAGCCCCCGTCGAGAGGGCGGCGACGAGCAGTACTTC
J gene: TRBJ1-6; clone size: few; V gene: TRBV2; D gene: TRBD1; CDR3 protein: CASRQGPNSPLHF; CDR3 DNA: TGTGCCAGCAGACAGGGGCCTAATTCACCCCTCCACTTT
J gene: TRBJ2-1; clone size: NA; V gene: TRBV5-6; D gene: TRBD2; CDR3 protein: CASSQGLERSDEQFF; CDR3 DNA: TGTGCCAGCAGCCAGGGACTAGAGAGAAGCGATGAGCAGTTCTTC
J gene: TRBJ2-7; clone size: few; V gene: TRBV12-3/TRBV12-4; D gene: NA; CDR3 protein: CASSFSGAEQYF; CDR3 DNA: TGTGCCAGCAGTTTTTCTGGAGCCGAGCAGTACTTC